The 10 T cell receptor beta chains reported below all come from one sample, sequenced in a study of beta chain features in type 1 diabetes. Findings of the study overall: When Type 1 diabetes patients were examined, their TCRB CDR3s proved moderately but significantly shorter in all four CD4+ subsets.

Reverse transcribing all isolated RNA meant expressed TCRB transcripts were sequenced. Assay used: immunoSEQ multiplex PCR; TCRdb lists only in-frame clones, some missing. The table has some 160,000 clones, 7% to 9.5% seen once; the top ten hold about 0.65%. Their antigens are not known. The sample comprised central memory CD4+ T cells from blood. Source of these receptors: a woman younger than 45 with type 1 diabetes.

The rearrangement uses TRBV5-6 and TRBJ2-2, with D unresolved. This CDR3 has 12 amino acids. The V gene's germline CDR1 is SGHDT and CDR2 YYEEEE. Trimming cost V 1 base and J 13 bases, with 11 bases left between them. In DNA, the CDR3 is TGTGCCAGCAGCTTGTCTCTCCGAGGGCTGTTTTTT. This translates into CASSLSLRGLFF.

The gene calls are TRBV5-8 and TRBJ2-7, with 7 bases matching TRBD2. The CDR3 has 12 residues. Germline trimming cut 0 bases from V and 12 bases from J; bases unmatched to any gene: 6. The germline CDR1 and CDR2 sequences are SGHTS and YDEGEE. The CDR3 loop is CASSLEGGRWYF. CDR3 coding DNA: TGTGCCAGCAGCTTGGAAGGCGGGAGATGGTACTTC.

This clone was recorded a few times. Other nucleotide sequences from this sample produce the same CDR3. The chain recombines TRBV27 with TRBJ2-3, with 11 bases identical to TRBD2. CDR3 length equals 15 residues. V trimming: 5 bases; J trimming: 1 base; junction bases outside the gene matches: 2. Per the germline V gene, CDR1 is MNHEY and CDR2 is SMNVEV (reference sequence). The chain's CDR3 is CASSAGLAGTDTQYF. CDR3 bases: TGTGCCAGCAGTGCGGGACTAGCGGGCACAGATACGCAGTATTTT.

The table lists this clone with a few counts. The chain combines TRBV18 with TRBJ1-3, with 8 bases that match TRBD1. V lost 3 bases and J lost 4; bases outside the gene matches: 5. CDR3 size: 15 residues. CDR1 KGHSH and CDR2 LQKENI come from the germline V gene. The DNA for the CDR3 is TGTGCCAGCTCACCGAGACAGGGGCGAGGAAACACCATATATTTT. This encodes CASSPRQGRGNTIYF.

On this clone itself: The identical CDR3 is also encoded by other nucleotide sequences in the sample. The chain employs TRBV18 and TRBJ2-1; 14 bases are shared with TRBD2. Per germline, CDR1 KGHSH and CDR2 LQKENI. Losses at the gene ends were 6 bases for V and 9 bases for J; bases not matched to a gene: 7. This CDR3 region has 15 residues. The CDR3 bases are TGTGCCAGCTCCCCGGGACTAGCGGGAGTCGGTGAGCAGTTCTTC. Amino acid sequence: CASSPGLAGVGEQFF.

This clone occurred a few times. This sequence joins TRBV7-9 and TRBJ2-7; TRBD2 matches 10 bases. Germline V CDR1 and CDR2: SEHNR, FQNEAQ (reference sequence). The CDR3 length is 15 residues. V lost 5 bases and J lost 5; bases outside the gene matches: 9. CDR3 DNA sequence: TGTGCCAGCAGCCGGGCGTCTAGCGGGAGTCACGAGCAGTACTTC. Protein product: CASSRASSGSHEQYF.

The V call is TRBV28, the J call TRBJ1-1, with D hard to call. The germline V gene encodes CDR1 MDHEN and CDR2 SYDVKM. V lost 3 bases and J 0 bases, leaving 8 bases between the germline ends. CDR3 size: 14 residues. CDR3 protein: CASSFRNLNTEAFF. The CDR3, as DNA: TGTGCCAGCAGTTTCAGGAACCTGAACACTGAAGCTTTCTTT.

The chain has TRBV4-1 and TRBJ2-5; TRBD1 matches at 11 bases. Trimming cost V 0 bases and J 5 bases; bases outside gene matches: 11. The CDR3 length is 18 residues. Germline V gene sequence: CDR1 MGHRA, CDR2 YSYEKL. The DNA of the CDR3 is TGCGCCAGCAGCCAAGAATTGGGGGACAGGGGGTTCCGGGAGACCCAGTACTTC. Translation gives CASSQELGDRGFRETQYF.

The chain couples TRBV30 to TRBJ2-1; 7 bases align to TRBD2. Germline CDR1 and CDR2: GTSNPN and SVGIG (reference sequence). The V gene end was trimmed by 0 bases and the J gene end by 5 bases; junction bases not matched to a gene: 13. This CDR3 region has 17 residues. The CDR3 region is CAWSVLYGGSGDNEQFF. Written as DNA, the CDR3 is TGTGCCTGGAGTGTACTCTACGGCGGGAGCGGAGACAATGAGCAGTTCTTC. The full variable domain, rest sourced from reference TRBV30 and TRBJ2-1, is SQTIHQWPATLVQPVGSPLSLECTVEGTSNPNLYWYRQAAGRGLQLLFYSVGIGQISSEVPQNLSASRPQDRQFILSSKKLLLSDSGFYLCAWSVLYGGSGDNEQFFGPGTRLTVL.

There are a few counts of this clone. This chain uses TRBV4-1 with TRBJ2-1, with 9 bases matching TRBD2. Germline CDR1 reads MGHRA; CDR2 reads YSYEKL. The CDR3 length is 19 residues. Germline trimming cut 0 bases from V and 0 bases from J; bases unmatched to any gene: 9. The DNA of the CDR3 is TGCGCCAGCAGCCAAGATAGGGCCCGGACTAGCGCCTCCTACAATGAGCAGTTCTTC. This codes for CASSQDRARTSASYNEQFF.